These T cell receptor beta chains were read from a single sample in a study of T cell responses to AZD1222 COVID-19 vaccine. The data were produced by immunoSEQ multiplex PCR, yet TCRdb's version contains in-frame clones alone and is incomplete. The table records 150,000 to 200,000 clones, approximately 89% of them present only once. Material: peripheral blood, obtained on day 0 of AZD1222 vaccination. The origin of the receptors is an adult in good health. CDR3s include the opening cysteine and the closing phenylalanine or tryptophan. D genes are given only for firm matches.

d_call	v_call	j_call	cdr3_aa
TRBD2	TRBV29-1	TRBJ2-2	CSVAGGTGELFF
-	TRBV30	TRBJ1-2	CAWTHEGYGYTF
-	TRBV7-2	TRBJ1-3	CASSPYPRGNTIYF
TRBD1	TRBV7-8	TRBJ2-7	CASSLGGQGYEQYF
-	TRBV5-8	TRBJ1-5	CASSLAQISTSNQPQHF
-	TRBV28	TRBJ1-2	CASSFAYSNYGYTF
TRBD2	TRBV7-8	TRBJ2-7	CASSLREGPYEQYF
-	TRBV7-8	TRBJ2-7	CASSLLRVHEQYF
-	TRBV28	TRBJ2-5	CASSLLKETQYF
-	TRBV30	TRBJ1-1	CAWSVLTDTEAFF